Sequencing of this T cell receptor (beta chain) was carried out in a study of cytomegalovirus exposure and HLA in healthy donors. Study information: Earlier, almost 120 million unique TCR beta sequences were recovered from 200 million or so T cells by an analysis. Study-wide points: Highest at DRB1 and lowest at HLA-C, TCR association rates differed among HLA loci in a later analysis.

Primers: 60 Vbeta forward and 13 Jbeta reverse. Produced via immunoSEQ multiplex PCR; TCRdb's table is partial and in-frame only. Of around 220,000 clones detected, roughly four fifths appear once; the ten largest clones hold about 0.2%. The CDR3 contains 15 residues. Germline CDR1 and CDR2: SGHDN and FVKESK. With 3 bases clipped from V and 8 bases from J, the junction kept 9 bases outside the gene matches. This clone was counted a few times. Its antigen is currently unknown. The chain joins TRBV14 to TRBJ2-4, with 8 positions matching TRBD2. This TCR came from a girl aged 2 to 9 in good health and CMV-seronegative. The sequenced material came from PBMCs. The chain's CDR3 is CASSHGGGKGYIQYF. The CDR3 region has the DNA TGTGCCAGCAGCCACGGGGGGGGGAAAGGATACATTCAGTACTTC.